This T cell receptor beta chain was sequenced in a study of cytomegalovirus exposure and HLA in healthy donors. Study observations and caveats: Later analysis showed TCR association rates varying by HLA locus, highest for DRB1 and lowest for HLA-C. Cytomegalovirus-associated status was assigned to about 180 TCR beta chains.

A remark on this clone: Its antigen remains unknown.

In the PCR, 60 Vbeta and 13 Jbeta primers were used. The protocol was immunoSEQ multiplex PCR, while the TCRdb copy is restricted to in-frame clones and leaves out a portion. The sample has roughly 160,000 clones; more than 70% are singletons. Sequences were obtained from PBMCs. This TCR derives from a woman aged 40-49 years in good health and CMV-seropositive.

CDR3 nucleotides: TGTGCCAGCACCCTTGGGGGGGAGAAAGACTACGAGCAGTACTTC. Its translation: CASTLGGEKDYEQYF. This chain uses TRBV7-9 with TRBJ2-7, with 7 bases that match TRBD2. Germline trimming cut 7 bases from V and 3 bases from J; bases unmatched to any gene: 12. Germline CDR1 and CDR2: SEHNR and FQNEAQ (reference sequence). The CDR3 loop spans 15 amino acids.